This passage covers 19 T cell receptor beta chains from one sample sequenced in a study of post-analysis software for immune sequencing data. Findings and limits, study-wide: Patients showed TRBV5-6, TRBV5-1 and TRBV20-1 among a handful of TRBV segments more frequent than in controls.

For these receptors, no antigen is known. TCR beta cDNA libraries had unique molecular identifiers. TCRdb re-derived calls from the PCR reads in MiXCR, one entry per CDR3 protein. The sample records 380,000 or so distinct CDR3 sequences, 30% to 45% being singletons. Sequencing was performed on blood. These receptors all come from a girl aged 10-17 years with multiple sclerosis.

This chain connects TRBV24-1 to TRBJ2-3; TRBD2 matches at 7 bases. The CDR3 consists of 15 residues. V gave up 9 bases and J gave up 1 base; unmatched junction bases: 9. Per germline, CDR1 KGHDR and CDR2 SFDVKD. The DNA for the CDR3 is TGTGCCACCGCCCAAAGCGGGGTTCGCACAGATACGCAGTATTTT. It yields the protein CATAQSGVRTDTQYF.

V usage is TRBV6-5 and J usage is TRBJ1-5; TRBD1 matches at 7 bases. V lost 5 bases, J lost 0 bases, and 7 bases stayed unmatched. CDR1 is MNHEY, CDR2 SVGAGI, per germline. CDR3 length: 16 amino acids. The CDR3 spells CASSQQGPYSNQPQHF. The CDR3 nucleotides read TGTGCCAGCAGTCAACAGGGGCCATATAGCAATCAGCCCCAGCATTTT.

The chain recombines TRBV20-1 with TRBJ2-7; 8 nucleotides line up with TRBD2. Germline CDR1 DFQATT, CDR2 SNEGSKA (reference sequence). The V gene end was trimmed by 6 bases and the J gene end by 3 bases; junction bases not matched to a gene: 10. This CDR3 region has 14 residues. CDR3 bases: TGCAGTGCCGACGGACTGGCGGGGGGCTACGAGCAGTACTTC. The encoded protein is CSADGLAGGYEQYF.

A few counts support this clonotype. This sequence joins TRBV19 and TRBJ2-1, with D tentatively TRBD2 (6 bases). V lost 4 bases and J 5 bases, leaving 9 bases between the germline ends. The CDR3 is 13 residues long. Germline V lookup: CDR1 LNHDA, CDR2 SQIVND (reference sequence). This CDR3 reads CASSTGLDNEQFF. DNA for the CDR3: TGTGCCAGTAGTACGGGACTCGACAATGAGCAGTTCTTC.

This CDR3 is CASSVGLAGAADTQYF. The CDR3 bases are TGTGCCAGCAGCGTGGGACTAGCGGGGGCGGCAGATACGCAGTATTTT. This sequence joins TRBV9 and TRBJ2-3; 14 nucleotides match TRBD2. Germline V lookup: CDR1 SGDLS, CDR2 YYNGEE. V shed 2 bases and J 4 bases; nucleotides not matched to a gene: 3. This CDR3 has 16 amino acids.

The chain has TRBV3-1 and TRBJ2-6; no definite D call. The CDR3 loop spans 14 amino acids. CDR1 and CDR2 (germline): LGHDT, YNNKEL (reference sequence). Trimming pared 2 bases from V and 1 base from J, leaving 3 bases between. The CDR3 here is CASSQNSGANVLTF. In DNA form, the CDR3 reads TGTGCCAGCAGCCAAAATTCTGGGGCCAACGTCCTGACTTTC.

The V and J genes are TRBV7-9 and TRBJ2-1; 12 bases agree with TRBD2. Germline CDR1 SEHNR, CDR2 FQNEAQ (reference sequence). The CDR3 sequence is 15 residues long. Trimming removed 5 bases from V and 12 bases from J; junction bases left unmatched: 11. This CDR3 reads CASSPRTSGDVRQFF. CDR3 DNA sequence: TGTGCCAGCAGCCCCCGGACTAGCGGGGACGTGCGGCAGTTCTTC.

This clonotype was recorded a few times. The chain has TRBV7-2 and TRBJ1-1, with TRBD1 identical over 7 bases. Germline V gene sequence: CDR1 SGHTA, CDR2 FQGNSA. Losses at the gene ends were 4 bases for V and 5 bases for J; bases not matched to a gene: 7. The CDR3 sequence is 14 residues long. CDR3 amino acids: CASSSYRGETEAFF. DNA for the CDR3: TGTGCCAGCAGCTCATACAGGGGAGAGACTGAAGCTTTCTTT. Full variable domain (outside the CDR3, taken from reference TRBV7-2 and TRBJ1-1): GAGVSQSPSNKVTEKGKDVELRCDPISGHTALYWYRQSLGQGLEFLIYFQGNSAPDKSGLPSDRFSAERTGGSVSTLTIQRTQQEDSAVYLCASSSYRGETEAFFGQGTRLTVV.

This clonotype was found a few times. The CDR3 bases are TGTGCCAGCAGCGCCGGGGGGACCTACACCTTC. Translation: CASSAGGTYTF. The chain employs TRBV12-3 or TRBV12-4 and TRBJ1-2; D possibly corresponds to TRBD1 (5 bases). The V end was cut by 6 bases, the J end by 10 bases, with 12 bases between. This CDR3 has 11 residues.

The sample holds a few counts of this clonotype. The chain combines TRBV12-3 or TRBV12-4 with TRBJ1-1, with a tentative D call TRBD1 (5 bases). V was cut by 6 bases and J by 1 base, with 15 bases left in between. The CDR3 has 15 amino acids. CDR3 sequence: CASRKSRGSNTEAFF. CDR3 in DNA: TGTGCCAGCAGGAAATCAAGGGGATCGAACACTGAAGCTTTCTTT.

In this sample, this clonotype turned up a few times. V usage is TRBV12-5 and J usage is TRBJ1-5; D not resolved. This CDR3 is built from 14 residues. Trimming stripped 6 bases from V and 0 bases from J, with 9 bases between. The germline V gene encodes CDR1 LGHNT and CDR2 FRNRAP. The CDR3 nucleotides read TGTGCTAGTGGCCCGGGAAATAGCAATCAGCCCCAGCATTTT. Protein: CASGPGNSNQPQHF. The entire variable domain, with the rest obtained from reference TRBV12-5 and TRBJ1-5, is as follows: DARVTQTPRHKVTEMGQEVTMRCQPILGHNTVFWYRQTMMQGLELLAYFRNRAPLDDSGMPKDRFSAEMPDATLATLKIQPSEPRDSAVYFCASGPGNSNQPQHFGDGTRLSIL.

The chain links TRBV20-1 to TRBJ2-3; no clear D. The CDR3 is 14 amino acids. Trimming removed 2 bases from V and 1 base from J, with 10 bases in between. Germline assignment: CDR1 DFQATT and CDR2 SNEGSKA (reference sequence). CDR3 nucleotide sequence: TGCAGTGCTAGAATAGCCCTGGGCACAGATACGCAGTATTTT. It encodes CSARIALGTDTQYF.

This clonotype was seen many times. J is TRBJ2-7 and V is TRBV3-1, with D maybe TRBD1 (5 bases). This CDR3 has 14 amino acids. The V end was cut by 8 bases, the J end by 4 bases, with 18 bases between. Germline V gives CDR1 LGHDT, CDR2 YNNKEL (reference sequence). CDR3 sequence: CASGAQGRTYEQYF. DNA of the CDR3: TGTGCCAGCGGCGCTCAGGGTCGGACGTACGAGCAGTACTTC.

V usage is TRBV7-3 and J usage is TRBJ2-5; weak D call: TRBD2 (6 bases). The length of the CDR3 is 13 residues. V lost 8 bases to trimming and J lost 4 bases, with 14 bases between them. The germline gives CDR1 SGHTA, CDR2 FQGTGA. CDR3 region: CASGAGRPETQYF. Written as DNA, the CDR3 is TGTGCCAGCGGGGCGGGGAGGCCAGAGACCCAGTACTTC.

As regards this clonotype: An end of the junction differs from the germline gene, which may be a read error. The rearrangement links TRBV4-3 to TRBJ2-1; 9 bases agree with TRBD2. The CDR3 is made up of 16 amino acids. Germline values: CDR1 LGHNA, CDR2 YSLEER. CDR3 coding DNA: TGCACCAGCAGCCCACACTCTAGCGGGGTGCCGCATGAGCAGTTCTTC. Translation gives CTSSPHSSGVPHEQFF.

In its sample, this clonotype was seen a few times. The chain is built from TRBV6-2 or TRBV6-3 and TRBJ1-1, with 10 bases identical to TRBD1. The V gene end was trimmed by 0 bases and the J gene end by 4 bases; junction bases not matched to a gene: 8. The CDR3 loop spans 17 amino acids. The germline V gene encodes CDR1 MNHEY and CDR2 SVGEGT. The CDR3 reads CASSYSTGTGAFTEAFF. The CDR3 nucleotides read TGTGCCAGCAGTTACTCAACCGGGACAGGGGCTTTCACTGAAGCTTTCTTT.

This clonotype was picked up a small number of times. The chain is built from TRBV29-1 and TRBJ2-1; 11 nucleotides match TRBD1. Germline trimming cut 3 bases from V and 9 bases from J; bases unmatched to any gene: 19. The CDR3 runs 18 residues. Germline CDR1 and CDR2: SQVTM and ANQGSEA. CDR3 in amino acids: CSVEFPIVGTGGFGEQFF. In DNA, the CDR3 is TGCAGCGTTGAGTTCCCCATCGTCGGGACAGGGGGTTTTGGTGAGCAGTTCTTC.

V gene TRBV6-5 combines with J gene TRBJ2-1; weak D call: TRBD1 (5 bases). Deletions cut 11 bases from V and 1 base from J, with 15 bases between. The CDR3 runs 14 residues. The germline CDR1 and CDR2 sequences are MNHEY and SVGAGI. CDR3: CAYRPDRSYNEQFF. The DNA of the CDR3 is TGTGCCTACAGACCCGACAGATCCTACAATGAGCAGTTCTTC.

The chain recombines TRBV18 with TRBJ2-7; D is undetermined. The J call is doubtful: the DNA matches TRBJ2-5 better. There are 15 residues in the CDR3. Germline V lookup: CDR1 KGHSH, CDR2 LQKENI. This CDR3 is CASSPETTWGETQYF. The CDR3 nucleotides are TGTGCCAGCTCACCAGAAACGACCTGGGGAGAGACCCAGTACTTC.